This TCR beta chain was sequenced during a study of T-cell memory formation after mild COVID-19 (TCRdb year 2021). At the level of the whole study: Most TCR sequence clusters were specific to one of the two donors. The cohort was made up of two young adult volunteers, one female and one male, who were previously healthy. In a couple of donors, T-cell clones that expanded and contracted after mild COVID-19 were tracked by sequencing TCRalpha and TCRbeta repertoires over time.

Instrument on record: Illumina NovaSeq 6000. Using 5'RACE with constant-segment primers, TCRalpha and TCRbeta cDNA libraries were constructed, with sample barcodes and unique molecular identifiers added in the process. RNA was extracted from every sample with Trizol reagent. Amplification of the libraries took two PCR steps, and the second step added a second sample barcode plus Illumina TruSeq adapters. Sequencing of the libraries was done on an Illumina NovaSeq, producing 2 x 150 bp paired-end reads. Per the authors' processing: Demultiplexing of reads and collapsing into UMI-guided consensus sequences were performed with migec v1.2.7. Using mixcr v2.1.11, the UMI consensuses were aligned to TRA and TRB V and J templates and assembled into clonotypes. A clonotype was counted as expanded or contracted only when both edgeR and NoisET called the clonotype significant, with the noise models trained on biological replicates. edgeR calls used a false discovery rate-adjusted p below 0.01 and a log2 fold-change threshold of 1. As an exploratory analysis of dynamics, max-normalized trajectories of the 1000 most abundant clonotypes were examined with PCA combined with hierarchical clustering. The CD4 or CD8 phenotype of responding clones was assigned using the separately sequenced CD4+ and CD8+ repertoires. The public reads were reanalyzed by TCRdb: fastp trimming at Q25, MiXCR alignment, in-frame beta chains only. Each record represents a unique CDR3 protein, reported with the most common genes and DNA among its rows. These V and J calls rely on TCRdb rather than the paper's analysis. Recorded for this sample are around 250,000 distinct CDR3 sequences; under 20% of them occurred a single time. The ten largest account for 22% of the sample.

Beyond this particular receptor, the publication reports: SARS-CoV-2 specificity of the second-wave clones peaking on day 37 was not confirmed. Only a couple of mild cases were covered by the study, and larger cohorts that include severe cases with pre-infection samples were considered necessary. Some responding clones were found in pre-infection memory, which suggests that pre-existing cross-reactive memory T cells took part in the SARS-CoV-2 response. Balanced CD4/CD8 phenotypes were observed for clones contracting from day 15 to 85, whereas a bias towards CD4+ was observed for a second wave of clones expanding from day 15 to 37. Contracting CD4+ clones were located mainly in the CM and EM memory subsets, whereas CD8+ clones were found to be enriched in EMRA.

On this clonotype itself: Its antigen target is currently unknown. The sample holds no much larger clone one base away, and base qualities are not on file.

PBMCs were isolated by Ficoll-Paque density gradient centrifugation. The sequenced sample consisted of PBMCs or a T cell subset sorted from them (not recorded which). The receptor was derived from a young man who had mild COVID-19 (a few samples of this study predate the infection). The sample titles of this study are shuffled in the database, so cell type and time point are left out; the donor was told from shared clones.

The nucleotide sequence is TGTGCCAGCAGCAAACCCGGGACAGGGGACGGGACCCAGTACTTC. Its amino acids are CASSKPGTGDGTQYF. Recombination joined TRBV9 with TRBJ2-5, with 10 central nucleotides matching TRBD1. The germline V gene provides CDR1 SGDLS and CDR2 YYNGEE. The cysteine opens and the phenylalanine closes a CDR3 of 15 amino acids. The retained sequence is limited to the CDR3, 45 bases, with the frame set at the first base. V has 4 bases trimmed and J has 7 bases trimmed; junction bases matching no gene number 10.